This T cell receptor beta chain is from a study of early T cells in non-severe SARS-CoV-2 infection. The study's findings and limits: Reliance on VDJdb matching favored anti-spike CD8 responses; private and CD4 specificities were missed.

This clonotype has a count of ten or more. Antigen unknown. Attachment of unique molecular identifiers was made to individual cDNA molecules. TCRdb processed the 5' RACE reads anew with MiXCR; each CDR3 protein has one entry. This table holds 70,000 to 85,000 distinct CDR3 sequences, roughly 12% found once. Germline trimming cut 4 bases from V and 4 bases from J; bases unmatched to any gene: 4. The CDR3 has 14 residues. Germline-derived CDR1 and CDR2 are MNHNS and SASEGT. What was sequenced was whole blood. The V gene is TRBV6-1, the J gene TRBJ2-1; TRBD2 aligns across 7 bases. The TCR originated in an adult who was a healthcare worker with PCR-confirmed SARS-CoV-2 infection or an uninfected control (not recorded which). The CDR3 loop is CASSVQRGYNEQFF. CDR3 bases: TGTGCCAGCAGTGTCCAGCGGGGATACAATGAGCAGTTCTTC.